The 26 T cell receptor beta chains listed next were all sequenced from one sample in a study of cytomegalovirus exposure and HLA in healthy donors. It was with 60 Vbeta and 13 Jbeta primers that the PCR ran. Assay: immunoSEQ multiplex PCR; the TCRdb copy retains only in-frame clones and omits some. The repertoire holds about 200,000 clones, with about 13% as singletons. The material sequenced was PBMCs. The receptor set was obtained from a middle-aged man in good health and CMV-seropositive.

The chain combines TRBV9 with TRBJ1-1, with D possibly TRBD1 on 5 matching bases. Between the trimmed V and J ends, which lost 4 bases and 5 bases, there was a span of 15 bases. This CDR3 region has 14 residues. The germline gives CDR1 SGDLS, CDR2 YYNGEE. The DNA of the CDR3 is TGTGCCAGCAGCCCTCAGGCTGGGGGGACTGAAGCTTTCTTT. This gives the protein CASSPQAGGTEAFF. The whole variable domain, remainder taken from reference TRBV9 and TRBJ1-1, is DSGVTQTPKHLITATGQRVTLRCSPRSGDLSVYWYQQSLDQGLQFLIQYYNGEERAKGNILERFSAQQFPDLHSELNLSSLELGDSALYFCASSPQAGGTEAFFGQGTRLTVV.

The genes are TRBV18 and TRBJ1-1; no reliable D call. V lost 4 bases and J lost 1, with 10 bases in between. This CDR3 comprises 14 residues. Per the germline V gene, CDR1 is KGHSH and CDR2 is LQKENI. CDR3 region: CASSLTQANTEAFF. DNA of the CDR3: TGTGCCAGCTCACTCACCCAGGCGAACACTGAAGCTTTCTTT.

This clone was seen only a few times. This chain joins TRBV19 and TRBJ1-3; the D is unclear. The CDR3 spans 13 residues. CDR1 is LNHDA and CDR2 is SQIVND in the germline V gene (reference sequence). Trimming removed 3 bases at V and 2 bases at J, with 5 bases between. CDR3 sequence (DNA): TGTGCCAGTAGTATGAACACTGGAAACACCATATATTTT. Its translation is CASSMNTGNTIYF. Supplemented by reference TRBV19 and TRBJ1-3, the full variable domain reads DGGITQSPKYLFRKEGQNVTLSCEQNLNHDAMYWYRQDPGQGLRLIYYSQIVNDFQKGDIAEGYSVSREKKESFPLTVTSAQKNPTAFYLCASSMNTGNTIYFGEGSWLTVV.

V and J are TRBV28 and TRBJ1-2, with TRBD1 as a possible D gene (5 bases). From germline, CDR1 is MDHEN and CDR2 SYDVKM. V was shortened by 2 bases and J by 6 bases, with 10 bases between the two germline ends. The CDR3 covers 13 residues. The CDR3 loop is CASSLPGLDGYTF. The CDR3 region has the DNA TGTGCCAGCAGTTTACCAGGGCTGGATGGCTACACCTTC.

Only a few counts were recorded for this clone. V and J are TRBV28 and TRBJ1-6; D unresolved. Trimming removed 6 bases from V and 5 bases from J, with 17 bases in between. The germline V gene encodes CDR1 MDHEN and CDR2 SYDVKM. The CDR3 runs 16 residues. CDR3 bases: TGTGCCAGCAGCCCTCCCCGCGGAGGCAATAATTCACCCCTCCACTTT. Protein sequence: CASSPPRGGNNSPLHF.

This chain connects TRBV9 to TRBJ1-2, with TRBD1 as a possible D gene (6 bases). The CDR3 totals 14 residues. Trimming took 3 bases from V and 5 from J, leaving 14 bases between them. CDR1 is SGDLS, CDR2 YYNGEE, per germline. This chain's CDR3 is CASSGAGALYGYTF. For the CDR3, the DNA is TGTGCCAGCAGCGGGGCGGGGGCCCTTTATGGCTACACCTTC.

This clone was picked up a small number of times. The rearrangement joins TRBV9 to TRBJ2-1, with 11 bases fitting TRBD2. This CDR3 is 17 amino acids long. J lost 0 bases, V lost 4 bases, and 6 bases had no gene match. CDR1 SGDLS and CDR2 YYNGEE come from the germline V gene. This CDR3 is CASSSRTSGSSYNEQFF. CDR3 nucleotides: TGTGCCAGCAGCTCTCGGACTAGCGGGTCCTCCTACAATGAGCAGTTCTTC.

The gene calls are TRBV5-4 and TRBJ1-1; D not resolved. V dropped 0 bases and J dropped 5 bases, with 8 bases sitting between them. The CDR3 consists of 13 residues. CDR1 is SGHNT, CDR2 YYREEE, per germline (reference sequence). This CDR3 reads CASSLAGDTEAFF. Here the CDR3 DNA reads TGTGCCAGCAGCTTGGCCGGGGATACTGAAGCTTTCTTT.

The table lists this clone with a few counts. The V call is TRBV7-2, the J call TRBJ2-7, with 10 bases aligning to TRBD2. J was trimmed by 1 base and V by 4 bases; bases with no gene match: 10. This CDR3 is 17 amino acids long. The germline V gene encodes CDR1 SGHTA and CDR2 FQGNSA. As DNA, the CDR3 is TGTGCCAGCAGCTCCACTGTAACTAGCGGGGTTTCCTACGAGCAGTACTTC. This translates into CASSSTVTSGVSYEQYF.

This clone showed up just a few times. The chain uses TRBV7-2 and TRBJ1-4; D ambiguous. V lost 1 base and J 8 bases, leaving 11 bases between the germline ends. Germline-derived CDR1 and CDR2 are SGHTA and FQGNSA. This CDR3 is built from 14 residues. The CDR3 DNA reads as TGTGCCAGCAGCTTAGAGGCAGGAGGGGAAAAACTGTTTTTT. This encodes CASSLEAGGEKLFF.

The V gene is TRBV10-2, the J gene TRBJ1-1; a possible D gene is TRBD1 (5 bases). Trimming pared 6 bases from V and 1 base from J, leaving 15 bases between. CDR1 WSHSY and CDR2 SAAADI come from the germline V gene. There are 15 residues in the CDR3. CDR3 sequence (DNA): TGCGCCAGCAGCGCCCCGGGGGGGACGAACACTGAAGCTTTCTTT. Its protein product is CASSAPGGTNTEAFF.

This clone showed up just a few times. The chain employs TRBV29-1 and TRBJ1-2; 7 bases agree with TRBD1. The length of the CDR3 is 12 residues. V gave up 7 bases and J gave up 5 bases; unmatched junction bases: 7. From germline, CDR1 is SQVTM and CDR2 ANQGSEA. This chain's CDR3 is CSADRRQYGYTF. The CDR3 nucleotides read TGCAGCGCGGACAGGCGCCAATATGGCTACACCTTC.

There are a few counts of this clone. This chain uses TRBV9 with TRBJ1-2; D is ambiguous. The germline gives CDR1 SGDLS, CDR2 YYNGEE. The CDR3 is 11 amino acids. V was shortened by 3 bases and J by 4 bases, with 4 bases between the two germline ends. Here the CDR3 DNA reads TGTGCCAGCAGCGCCTCCTATGGCTACACCTTC. Translated: CASSASYGYTF.

The V gene is TRBV29-1, the J gene TRBJ1-4; possible D gene TRBD1, 6 bases. Germline CDR1 and CDR2: SQVTM and ANQGSEA. CDR3 length: 14 amino acids. V lost 5 bases and J 7 bases, leaving 17 bases between the germline ends. Written as DNA, the CDR3 is TGCAGCGTTTGGGGGGGCCTAAGGAGTGAAAAACTGTTTTTT. This codes for CSVWGGLRSEKLFF.

This clone was detected only a few times. The chain is built from TRBV28 and TRBJ1-6, with D hard to call. Germline loops: CDR1 MDHEN, CDR2 SYDVKM. The CDR3 consists of 15 residues. V was clipped by 1 base and J by 4 bases, with 8 bases between them. The CDR3 DNA reads TGTGCCAGCAGTTTATATAAAACTTATAATTCACCCCTCCACTTT. Amino acids: CASSLYKTYNSPLHF.

This clone was seen a few times. CDR3 bases: TGTGCCAGCAGCCCAGACAGGGGGCGATACTATGGCTACACCTTC. Translating it yields CASSPDRGRYYGYTF. The J gene is TRBJ1-2, the V gene TRBV14; TRBD1 aligns across 10 bases. This CDR3 is built from 15 residues. Germline V gives CDR1 SGHDN, CDR2 FVKESK. V lost 4 bases and J lost 3; bases outside the gene matches: 5.

The J gene is TRBJ1-1, the V gene TRBV9, with D maybe TRBD1 (6 bases). Germline V gene lookup returns CDR1 SGDLS and CDR2 YYNGEE. V gave up 3 bases and J gave up 2 bases, with 23 bases separating them. The CDR3 runs 18 residues. The CDR3 DNA reads TGTGCCAGCAGCGGTGTCATTCAGGGGTCACAGTCAAACACTGAAGCTTTCTTT. Its protein product is CASSGVIQGSQSNTEAFF.

This clone was detected only a few times. The V call is TRBV5-4, the J call TRBJ2-5; D call uncertain. The CDR3 has 15 residues. V was pared by 5 bases and J by 3 bases, with 17 bases between. Germline lookup yields CDR1 SGHNT and CDR2 YYREEE (reference sequence). The CDR3 sequence: CASRRGAMPEETQYF. The CDR3 nucleotides read TGTGCCAGCAGGCGTGGTGCGATGCCCGAAGAGACCCAGTACTTC.

CDR3 protein: CASTVGARDNEQFF. For the CDR3, the DNA is TGTGCCAGCACTGTGGGGGCCCGCGACAATGAGCAGTTCTTC. The rearrangement uses TRBV9 and TRBJ2-1; the D gene is possibly TRBD1 (6 bases). The CDR3 is 14 residues long. The germline V and J ends were trimmed by 6 bases and 5 bases, with 15 bases remaining between them. Germline lookup yields CDR1 SGDLS and CDR2 YYNGEE. Using reference TRBV9 and TRBJ2-1 for the parts outside the CDR3, the full variable domain is DSGVTQTPKHLITATGQRVTLRCSPRSGDLSVYWYQQSLDQGLQFLIQYYNGEERAKGNILERFSAQQFPDLHSELNLSSLELGDSALYFCASTVGARDNEQFFGPGTRLTVL.

Only a few counts were recorded for this clone. The J gene is TRBJ1-4, the V gene TRBV4-2; D perhaps matches TRBD1 (6 bases). The CDR3 has 16 residues. V gave up 1 base and J gave up 0 bases, with 9 bases separating them. Looked up from germline, CDR1 is LGHNA and CDR2 is YNFKEQ. The CDR3 coding sequence is TGTGCCAGCAGCCAAGGGGCAGGGGCAACTAATGAAAAACTGTTTTTT. As protein: CASSQGAGATNEKLFF.

A few counts support this clone. The J gene is TRBJ2-2, the V gene TRBV9; 11 bases map to TRBD2. This CDR3 is 15 amino acids long. Germline trimming cut 3 bases from V and 5 bases from J; bases unmatched to any gene: 3. Per germline, CDR1 SGDLS and CDR2 YYNGEE. This CDR3 is CASSASGGLTGELFF. The CDR3 DNA reads TGTGCCAGCAGCGCTAGCGGGGGGTTGACCGGGGAGCTGTTTTTT.

This chain connects TRBV5-1 to TRBJ2-5; 13 bases line up with TRBD2. The tail of the sequence fits TRBJ2-7 better, so the J call may be wrong. The CDR3 totals 17 residues. The germline CDR1 and CDR2 sequences are SGHRS and YFSETQ. CDR3 amino acids: CASSFRLAGGFSYEQYF. CDR3 nucleotide sequence: TGCGCCAGCAGCTTCAGACTAGCGGGGGGATTCAGCTACGAGCAGTACTTC.

Only a few counts were recorded for this clone. V usage is TRBV5-1 and J usage is TRBJ1-4; 7 bases map to TRBD1. This CDR3 is built from 15 residues. Per the germline V gene, CDR1 is SGHRS and CDR2 is YFSETQ. The junction had 12 bases not matched to a gene; V was cut back by 3 bases and J by 10 bases. Written as DNA, the CDR3 is TGCGCCAGCAGCTCATCAGGGGGAATGGGCGGAAAACTGTTTTTT. Residues: CASSSSGGMGGKLFF.

The chain employs TRBV21-1 and TRBJ2-2; the tabulated D call, TRBD1, remains unverified against the DNA. TRBV21-1 is recorded as a pseudogene. The CDR3 covers 14 residues. The CDR3 nucleotides read TGTGCCAGCAGCAAGGACAGGGGAGGTGGGGAGCTGTTTTTT. Its protein is CASSKDRGGGELFF.

This clone was seen a few times. V and J are TRBV6-1 and TRBJ1-3, with D hard to call. The germline CDR1 and CDR2 sequences are MNHNS and SASEGT. This CDR3 region has 16 residues. Trimming shortened V by 0 bases and J by 2 bases, and 11 bases separated the two germline ends. CDR3 coding DNA: TGTGCCAGCAGTGAAGCGCCCCCGGTCCCTGGAAACACCATATATTTT. Translating it yields CASSEAPPVPGNTIYF.

About this clone: The germline gene is not matched at one end of the junction; a read error may be the cause. V and J are TRBV2 and TRBJ1-5; 8 bases align to TRBD1. Germline V CDR1 and CDR2: SNHLY, FYNNEI. CDR3 length: 15 amino acids. The CDR3 bases are TGTGCCAGCAGCCGACAGGGGATAAGCAATCAGCCCCAGAATTTT. Protein product: CASSRQGISNQPQNF.